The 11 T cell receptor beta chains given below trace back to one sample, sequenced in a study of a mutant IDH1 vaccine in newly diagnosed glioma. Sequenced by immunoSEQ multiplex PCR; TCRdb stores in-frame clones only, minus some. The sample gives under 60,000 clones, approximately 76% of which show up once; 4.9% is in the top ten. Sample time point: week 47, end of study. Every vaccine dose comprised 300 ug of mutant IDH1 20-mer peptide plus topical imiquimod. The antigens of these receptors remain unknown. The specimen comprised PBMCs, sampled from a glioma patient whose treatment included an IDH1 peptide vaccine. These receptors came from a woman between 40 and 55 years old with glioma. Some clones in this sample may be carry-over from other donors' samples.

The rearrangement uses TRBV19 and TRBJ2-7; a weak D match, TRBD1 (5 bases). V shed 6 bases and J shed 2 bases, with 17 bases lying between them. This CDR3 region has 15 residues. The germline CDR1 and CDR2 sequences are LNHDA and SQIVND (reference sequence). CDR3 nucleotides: TGTGCCAGTAGGTCAAAGACAGTGAACCCCTACGAGCAGTACTTC. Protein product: CASRSKTVNPYEQYF.

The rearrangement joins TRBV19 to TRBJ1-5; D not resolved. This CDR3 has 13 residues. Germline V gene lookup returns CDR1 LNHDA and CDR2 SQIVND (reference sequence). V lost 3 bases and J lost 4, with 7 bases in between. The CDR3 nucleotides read TGTGCCAGTAGTATTGCAGCGAATCAGCCCCAGCATTTT. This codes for CASSIAANQPQHF.

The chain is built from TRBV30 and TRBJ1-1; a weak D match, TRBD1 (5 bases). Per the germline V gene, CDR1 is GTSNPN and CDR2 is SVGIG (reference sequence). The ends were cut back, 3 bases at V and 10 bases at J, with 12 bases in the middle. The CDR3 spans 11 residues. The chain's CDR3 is CAWSSGGGAFF. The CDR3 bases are TGTGCCTGGAGCAGCGGGGGTGGAGCTTTCTTT.

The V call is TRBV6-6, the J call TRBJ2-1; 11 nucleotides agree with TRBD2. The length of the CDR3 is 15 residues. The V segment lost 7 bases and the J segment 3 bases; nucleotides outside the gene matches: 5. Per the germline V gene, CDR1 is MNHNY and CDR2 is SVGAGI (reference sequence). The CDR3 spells CASTLAGGGYNEQFF. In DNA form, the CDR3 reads TGTGCCAGCACCCTAGCGGGGGGAGGCTACAATGAGCAGTTCTTC.

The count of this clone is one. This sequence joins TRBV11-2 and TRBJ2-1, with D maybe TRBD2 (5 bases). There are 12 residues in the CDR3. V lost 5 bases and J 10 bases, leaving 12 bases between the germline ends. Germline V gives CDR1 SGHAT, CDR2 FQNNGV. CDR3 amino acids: CASSEGRLEQFF. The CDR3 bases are TGTGCCAGCAGCGAGGGCCGGCTGGAGCAGTTCTTC.

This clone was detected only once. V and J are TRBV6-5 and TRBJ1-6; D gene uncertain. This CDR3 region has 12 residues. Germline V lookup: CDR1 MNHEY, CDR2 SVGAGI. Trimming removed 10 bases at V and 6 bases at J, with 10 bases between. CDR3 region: CATFRPNSPLHF. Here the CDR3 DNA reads TGTGCCACGTTTAGGCCTAATTCACCCCTCCACTTT.

CDR3 nucleotide sequence: TGTGCCAGCAGCTTGGCGGGGGGGCCCCACGAGCAGTACTTC. Amino acid sequence: CASSLAGGPHEQYF. This sequence joins TRBV5-6 and TRBJ2-7; 8 bases align to TRBD2. Germline trimming cut 0 bases from V and 5 bases from J; bases unmatched to any gene: 4. This CDR3 comprises 14 residues. Germline lookup yields CDR1 SGHDT and CDR2 YYEEEE.

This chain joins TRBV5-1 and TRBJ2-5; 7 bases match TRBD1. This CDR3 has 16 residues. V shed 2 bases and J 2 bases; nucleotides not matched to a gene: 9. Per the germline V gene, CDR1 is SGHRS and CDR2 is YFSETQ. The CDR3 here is CASSFPTGTRQETQYF. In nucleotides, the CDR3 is TGCGCCAGCAGCTTCCCGACAGGGACCAGGCAAGAGACCCAGTACTTC. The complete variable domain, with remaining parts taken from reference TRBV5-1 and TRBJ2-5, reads KAGVTQTPRYLIKTRGQQVTLSCSPISGHRSVSWYQQTPGQGLQFLFEYFSETQRNKGNFPGRFSGRQFSNSRSEMNVSTLELGDSALYLCASSFPTGTRQETQYFGPGTRLLVL.

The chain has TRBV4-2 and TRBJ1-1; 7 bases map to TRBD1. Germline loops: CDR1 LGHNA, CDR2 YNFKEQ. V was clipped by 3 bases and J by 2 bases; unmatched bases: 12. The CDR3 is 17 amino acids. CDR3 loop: CASSHSDRDGFNTEAFF. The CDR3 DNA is TGTGCCAGCAGCCACTCCGACAGGGACGGGTTTAACACTGAAGCTTTCTTT.

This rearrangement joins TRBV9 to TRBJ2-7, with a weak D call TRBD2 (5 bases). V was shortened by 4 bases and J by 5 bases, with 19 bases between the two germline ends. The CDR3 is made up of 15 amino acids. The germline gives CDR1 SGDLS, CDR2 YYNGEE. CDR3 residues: CASSPLGLAPNEQYF. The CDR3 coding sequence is TGTGCCAGCAGCCCTCTAGGGCTAGCTCCGAACGAGCAGTACTTC.

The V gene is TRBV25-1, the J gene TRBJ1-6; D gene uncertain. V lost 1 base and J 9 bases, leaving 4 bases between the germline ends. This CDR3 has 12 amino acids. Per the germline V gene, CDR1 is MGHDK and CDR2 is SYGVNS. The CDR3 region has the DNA TGTGCCAGCAGTGAATCGGGTTCACCCCTCCACTTT. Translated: CASSESGSPLHF.